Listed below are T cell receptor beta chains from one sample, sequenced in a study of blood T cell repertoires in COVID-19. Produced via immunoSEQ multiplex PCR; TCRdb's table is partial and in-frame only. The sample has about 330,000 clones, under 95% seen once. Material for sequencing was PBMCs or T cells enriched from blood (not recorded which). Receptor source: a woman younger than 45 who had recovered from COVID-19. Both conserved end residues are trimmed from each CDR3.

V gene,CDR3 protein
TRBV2,ASSDKQSNQPQH
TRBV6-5,ASRRALMNEQF
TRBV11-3,ASSFEVADNEQF
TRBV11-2,ASSLGAGIYNEQF
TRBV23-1,ASSPLGVSRGDTQY
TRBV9,ASSAHPVRAGGRTGELF
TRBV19,ASSEVGGFYEQY
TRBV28,ASSAGPNTGELF
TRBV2,ASRRGSTDTQY
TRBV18,ASSPDRGSEQF
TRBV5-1,ASSLYGTSAYNEQF
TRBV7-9,ASSRFGGQPQH
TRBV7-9,ASSLAGTGPHEQY
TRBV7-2,ASSSRTSRNEQF
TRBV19,ASSDKSGTSGRFSNEQY
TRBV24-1,ATSYQGVYT
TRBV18,ASSPQQTEETQY
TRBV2,ASRPQGAGQPQH
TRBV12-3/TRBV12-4,ASSRTGYTEAF
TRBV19,ASSLQGGNTEAF
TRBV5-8,ASSLALTNNYGYT
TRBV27,ASSLTSLDTQY
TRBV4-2,ASSQDVAVGTEAF
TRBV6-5,ASSYSGAGTSYEQY
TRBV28,ASSLLGAKNEKLF
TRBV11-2,ASSLVGGNSPLH
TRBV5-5,ASSKGGLAADTGELF
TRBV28,ASSLRVTGLSHGQF
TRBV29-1,SARTGLSSYNEQF
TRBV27,ASSPGTGSNTDTQY
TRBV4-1,ASSQPQGRNIQY
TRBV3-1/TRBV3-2,ASSQGDEQY
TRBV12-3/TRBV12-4,ASSFRGNYGYT
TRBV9,ASSGTGGTYEQY
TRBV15,ATSARQGRTEAF
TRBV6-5,ASSYLRTGGHEQY
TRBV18,ASSEQFEAF
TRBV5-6,ASSFQDQETQY
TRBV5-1,ASSLERRETQY
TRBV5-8,ARRQGARNYGYT
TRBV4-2,ASSQWGENTEAF
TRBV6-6,ASSYNRAGAEAF
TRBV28,ASSRGQGKYGYT
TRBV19,ASSDTAASSYNSPLH
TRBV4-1,ASSLGRVGTYNSPLH
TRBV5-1,ASSLDEAGGHNEQF
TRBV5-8,ASSAIRGSGETQY
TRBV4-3,ASSQDWGGAGEKLF